Below, 13 T cell receptor beta chains from the same sample are listed, as sequenced in a study of cytomegalovirus exposure and HLA in healthy donors. Assay used: immunoSEQ multiplex PCR; TCRdb lists only in-frame clones, some missing. The profile shows 150,000 to 200,000 clones, 86% of them singletons. Sequenced: PBMCs. These receptors all stem from a woman between 18 and 30 years old in good health and CMV-seronegative.

This clone appeared a single time. V gene TRBV6-1 combines with J gene TRBJ1-1; 8 bases align to TRBD1. This CDR3 contains 15 residues. V dropped 3 bases and J dropped 5; count of bases not matched to a gene: 8. CDR1 MNHNS and CDR2 SASEGT come from the germline V gene. The CDR3 protein is CASSEFSQGGTEAFF. CDR3 DNA sequence: TGTGCCAGCAGTGAGTTTTCACAGGGGGGGACTGAAGCTTTCTTT.

The chain combines TRBV6-5 with TRBJ1-2, with 7 bases lining up with TRBD1. Germline V gives CDR1 MNHEY, CDR2 SVGAGI. With 4 bases clipped from V and 0 bases from J, the junction kept 8 bases outside the gene matches. The CDR3 consists of 16 residues. The CDR3 protein is CASSSDRRATNYGYTF. The CDR3 bases are TGTGCCAGCAGTTCGGACAGGAGGGCGACTAACTATGGCTACACCTTC.

The chain links TRBV2 to TRBJ2-1; unclear D gene. The germline CDR1 and CDR2 sequences are SNHLY and FYNNEI. Trimming took off 3 bases at V and 5 bases at J, with 14 bases between the two ends. The CDR3 runs 15 residues. CDR3: CASSEEIILNNEQFF. The CDR3 DNA reads TGTGCCAGCAGTGAGGAGATAATCTTAAACAATGAGCAGTTCTTC.

The chain carries TRBV18 and TRBJ2-5; a possible D gene is TRBD2 (6 bases). Germline V gene data show CDR1 as KGHSH and CDR2 as LQKENI. The CDR3 contains 14 residues. Trimming took 3 bases from V and 4 from J, leaving 12 bases between them. The CDR3 reads CASSPQYGRETQYF. The CDR3 DNA is TGTGCCAGCTCACCTCAATACGGGAGAGAGACCCAGTACTTC.

This clone showed up just a few times. This chain uses TRBV30 with TRBJ1-5; 7 bases map to TRBD1. V trimming: 0 bases; J trimming: 6 bases; junction bases outside the gene matches: 5. Germline assignment: CDR1 GTSNPN and CDR2 SVGIG (reference sequence). The CDR3 sequence is 14 residues long. CDR3 protein: CAWSVGGFGQPQHF. The CDR3 DNA is TGTGCCTGGAGTGTAGGGGGCTTCGGTCAGCCCCAGCATTTT. Supplemented by reference TRBV30 and TRBJ1-5, the full variable domain reads SQTIHQWPATLVQPVGSPLSLECTVEGTSNPNLYWYRQAAGRGLQLLFYSVGIGQISSEVPQNLSASRPQDRQFILSSKKLLLSDSGFYLCAWSVGGFGQPQHFGDGTRLSIL.

The chain recombines TRBV10-3 with TRBJ1-3, with 7 bases that match TRBD1. V dropped 6 bases and J dropped 0; count of bases not matched to a gene: 8. The CDR3 spans 16 residues. Germline CDR1 is ENHRY and CDR2 is SYGVKD. The CDR3 protein is CAIRNLGQDSGNTIYF. The CDR3 DNA reads as TGTGCCATCAGGAACCTTGGACAGGACTCTGGAAACACCATATATTTT.

The rearrangement uses TRBV7-8 and TRBJ1-4; D ambiguous. Trimming pared 6 bases from V and 0 bases from J, leaving 11 bases between. This CDR3 comprises 15 residues. Germline V gives CDR1 SGHVS, CDR2 FQNEAQ. The CDR3 sequence is CASRPRGSTNEKLFF. CDR3 bases: TGTGCCAGCAGGCCCCGGGGTTCAACTAATGAAAAACTGTTTTTT.

The CDR3 nucleotides are TGCGCCAGCAGCTTGGGGTCCGGGGACTATGGCTACACCTTC. Translation gives CASSLGSGDYGYTF. The chain has TRBV5-1 and TRBJ1-2; D unclear. Trimming shortened V by 0 bases and J by 3 bases, and 9 bases separated the two germline ends. CDR1 and CDR2 from the germline V gene are SGHRS and YFSETQ. CDR3 length: 14 residues.

The gene calls are TRBV5-1 and TRBJ2-2; 11 positions match TRBD2. V lost 5 bases to trimming and J lost 4 bases; unmatched junction nucleotides: 4. This CDR3 is built from 15 residues. The germline CDR1 and CDR2 sequences are SGHRS and YFSETQ. CDR3 loop: CASRELAGGTGELFF. CDR3 in DNA: TGCGCCAGCAGAGAGCTAGCGGGAGGCACCGGGGAGCTGTTTTTT. Supplemented by reference TRBV5-1 and TRBJ2-2, the full variable domain reads KAGVTQTPRYLIKTRGQQVTLSCSPISGHRSVSWYQQTPGQGLQFLFEYFSETQRNKGNFPGRFSGRQFSNSRSEMNVSTLELGDSALYLCASRELAGGTGELFFGEGSRLTVL.

As concerns this clone: This CDR3 is also generated by other DNA sequences in the sample. The rearrangement links TRBV6-6 to TRBJ2-3, with 8 bases lining up with TRBD2. The CDR3 contains 15 residues. V shed 2 bases, J shed 2 bases, and the junction held 3 bases outside the gene matches. CDR1 and CDR2 from the germline V gene are MNHNY and SVGAGI (reference sequence). The CDR3 nucleotides are TGTGCCAGCAGTTACCAGCGGGGGAACACAGATACGCAGTATTTT. It specifies CASSYQRGNTDTQYF.

There are a few counts of this clone. This sequence joins TRBV5-1 and TRBJ2-7; TRBD1 matches at 7 bases. Trimming at V came to 3 bases and at J to 6 bases, leaving 6 bases not matched to a gene. This CDR3 has 13 amino acids. CDR1 and CDR2 from the germline V gene are SGHRS and YFSETQ. As DNA, the CDR3 is TGCGCCAGCAGCTCCGAAAGGGGGCTCGAGCAGTACTTC. This encodes CASSSERGLEQYF.

In its sample, this clone was seen many times. The V and J genes are TRBV9 and TRBJ2-7; D perhaps matches TRBD1 (6 bases). V lost 4 bases and J 4 bases, leaving 15 bases between the germline ends. Germline V gives CDR1 SGDLS, CDR2 YYNGEE. The CDR3 contains 14 residues. The CDR3 region is CASSNGQSTYEQYF. The CDR3 DNA is TGTGCCAGCAGCAACGGACAGAGTACATACGAGCAGTACTTC.

The rearrangement uses TRBV6-5 and TRBJ1-4; 8 nucleotides agree with TRBD1. Germline CDR1 and CDR2: MNHEY and SVGAGI. The CDR3 has 15 amino acids. The trim removed 6 bases at V and 4 bases at J, leaving 7 bases unmatched. The CDR3 protein is CASSSGTGHNEKLFF. CDR3 bases: TGTGCCAGCAGCTCCGGGACAGGACATAATGAAAAACTGTTTTTT.